The 23 T cell receptor beta chains listed next were all sequenced from one sample in a study of T cells after yellow fever vaccination. From the 5' RACE reads, TCRdb called clonotypes with MiXCR, one entry per CDR3 protein. Of about 550,000 distinct CDR3 sequences listed, 15% to 20% are singletons. The sequencing used PBMCs, collected 15 days after the yellow fever booster vaccination. The receptors were sampled from a man aged 25-40 years who received the YFV17D yellow fever vaccine.

The chain has TRBV20-1 and TRBJ2-1, with 12 bases matching TRBD2. This CDR3 is 17 amino acids long. With V trimmed by 6 bases and J by 9 bases, 18 bases remained unmatched. Germline CDR1 and CDR2: DFQATT and SNEGSKA (reference sequence). The CDR3 DNA reads TGCAGTGCCCCTACGACTAGCGGGAGTCTGCGGAGTGGTGAGCAGTTCTTC. Its protein product is CSAPTTSGSLRSGEQFF.

This clonotype was recorded a few times. V is TRBV5-8 and J is TRBJ2-7; TRBD2 matches at 14 bases. V shed 2 bases, J shed 3 bases, and the junction held 7 bases outside the gene matches. The germline gives CDR1 SGHTS, CDR2 YDEGEE. The CDR3 length is 17 residues. The CDR3 protein is CASSLGTSGSSGYEQYF. In DNA, the CDR3 is TGTGCCAGCAGCTTAGGGACTAGCGGGAGTAGTGGCTACGAGCAGTACTTC.

This clonotype was observed at least ten times. The V and J genes are TRBV29-1 and TRBJ1-2; maybe TRBD1 (6 bases). The CDR3 sequence is 14 residues long. Germline V gene data show CDR1 as SQVTM and CDR2 as ANQGSEA. V shed 4 bases and J shed 2 bases, with 14 bases lying between them. DNA of the CDR3: TGCAGCGTTGGATCCTCGACAGGCAACTATGGCTACACCTTC. It yields the protein CSVGSSTGNYGYTF.

This chain uses TRBV7-9 with TRBJ2-1, with TRBD2 as a possible D gene (5 bases). The CDR3 sequence is 14 residues long. The ends were cut back, 1 base at V and 3 bases at J, with 7 bases in the middle. Germline CDR1 is SEHNR and CDR2 is FQNEAQ (reference sequence). In DNA form, the CDR3 reads TGTGCCAGCAGCTTAGGTAGCGTCTACAATGAGCAGTTCTTC. It yields the protein CASSLGSVYNEQFF.

This clonotype was seen a handful of times. V usage is TRBV7-9 and J usage is TRBJ1-2; D not resolved. V shed 1 base and J shed 3 bases, with 3 bases lying between them. CDR3 length: 12 amino acids. Germline V lookup: CDR1 SEHNR, CDR2 FQNEAQ (reference sequence). This CDR3 is CASSLGHYGYTF. The CDR3 DNA follows: TGTGCCAGCAGCTTAGGCCACTATGGCTACACCTTC.

This clonotype was seen a handful of times. The chain carries TRBV18 and TRBJ2-1; 8 positions agree with TRBD2. Germline V gene data show CDR1 as KGHSH and CDR2 as LQKENI. The J segment lost 6 bases and the V segment lost 3 bases, leaving 1 base of the junction unmatched. The CDR3 is made up of 13 amino acids. CDR3 protein: CASSPAGGNEQFF. CDR3 sequence (DNA): TGTGCCAGCTCACCGGCGGGGGGCAATGAGCAGTTCTTC.

This clonotype was counted a few times. The gene calls are TRBV6-4 and TRBJ2-1, with 8 bases identical to TRBD2. Per germline, CDR1 MRHNA and CDR2 SNTAGT. The ends lost 3 bases at V and 0 bases at J; junction bases unmatched: 4. The CDR3 is 16 amino acids. CDR3 in amino acids: CASSEQAGVSYNEQFF. CDR3 in DNA: TGTGCCAGCAGTGAACAAGCGGGAGTCTCCTACAATGAGCAGTTCTTC.

CDR3 coding DNA: TGTGCCAGCAGCTTAGCGACGAACTACAATGAGCAGTTCTTC. It specifies CASSLATNYNEQFF. V and J are TRBV7-2 and TRBJ2-1, with D unclear. V lost 0 bases and J 3 bases, leaving 6 bases between the germline ends. The CDR3 length is 14 residues. Germline assignment: CDR1 SGHTA and CDR2 FQGNSA.

The table lists this clonotype with a few counts. The V and J genes are TRBV12-3 or TRBV12-4 and TRBJ2-2; TRBD1 matches at 7 bases. The CDR3 is 14 amino acids. V was pared by 3 bases and J by 3 bases, with 1 base of the junction left unmatched. The CDR3 loop reads CASSLGTDTGELFF. The CDR3 bases are TGTGCCAGCAGTTTGGGGACAGACACCGGGGAGCTGTTTTTT.

This clonotype has only a few counts. This CDR3 reads CASSLDQAYEQYF. CDR3 nucleotides: TGTGCCAGCAGCTTAGACCAGGCCTACGAGCAGTACTTC. This chain joins TRBV7-2 and TRBJ2-7; D is uncertain. The V end was cut by 1 base, the J end by 2 bases, with 6 bases between. The CDR3 has 13 amino acids. Germline V lookup: CDR1 SGHTA, CDR2 FQGNSA.

V and J are TRBV19 and TRBJ1-1; D gene uncertain. Germline CDR1 LNHDA, CDR2 SQIVND (reference sequence). The CDR3 runs to 13 residues. V was trimmed by 5 bases and J by 5 bases, leaving 12 bases between them. The DNA of the CDR3 is TGTGCCAGTAGTTCGGGATGGGGAACTGAAGCTTTCTTT. It yields the protein CASSSGWGTEAFF. The full variable domain, with the rest looked up from reference TRBV19 and TRBJ1-1, is DGGITQSPKYLFRKEGQNVTLSCEQNLNHDAMYWYRQDPGQGLRLIYYSQIVNDFQKGDIAEGYSVSREKKESFPLTVTSAQKNPTAFYLCASSSGWGTEAFFGQGTRLTVV.

This clonotype has more than one count but fewer than ten. The chain carries TRBV6-2 or TRBV6-3 and TRBJ2-7; TRBD2 might be the D (6 bases). CDR3 length: 13 residues. The V end lost 7 bases, the J end lost 3 bases, and 13 bases lay between the germline ends. Per germline, CDR1 MNHEY and CDR2 SVGEGT. CDR3 sequence (DNA): TGTGCCAGCATGATTAGCGGAAACTACGAGCAGTACTTC. This gives the protein CASMISGNYEQYF.

The chain employs TRBV5-1 and TRBJ1-2, with 7 bases fitting TRBD1. V shed 3 bases and J 7 bases; nucleotides not matched to a gene: 9. The CDR3 runs to 14 residues. CDR1 and CDR2 (germline): SGHRS, YFSETQ. The CDR3 region is CASSSEEGAGGYTF. Here the CDR3 DNA reads TGCGCCAGCAGCTCCGAGGAGGGGGCGGGTGGCTACACCTTC. The full variable domain, rest sourced from reference TRBV5-1 and TRBJ1-2, is KAGVTQTPRYLIKTRGQQVTLSCSPISGHRSVSWYQQTPGQGLQFLFEYFSETQRNKGNFPGRFSGRQFSNSRSEMNVSTLELGDSALYLCASSSEEGAGGYTFGSGTRLTVV.

This clonotype came up a few times. The CDR3 bases are TGTGCCAGCAGCCCAGGACACCCCACAGATACGCAGTATTTT. It codes for CASSPGHPTDTQYF. The V gene is TRBV7-8, the J gene TRBJ2-3; D is possibly TRBD1 (5 bases). Germline CDR1 SGHVS, CDR2 FQNEAQ. Between the trimmed V and J ends, which lost 5 bases and 2 bases, there was a span of 11 bases. This CDR3 has 14 amino acids.

The chain has TRBV20-1 and TRBJ2-7; 8 nucleotides match TRBD1. V lost 2 bases, J lost 7 bases, and 10 bases stayed unmatched. The CDR3 consists of 14 residues. In germline, CDR1 is DFQATT, CDR2 SNEGSKA (reference sequence). CDR3 sequence reads: CSARTSRDRWEQYF. The CDR3 nucleotides read TGCAGTGCTAGAACCTCGAGGGACAGGTGGGAGCAGTACTTC.

This clonotype was seen ten or more times. The chain employs TRBV5-5 and TRBJ2-3, with 8 bases lining up with TRBD2. This CDR3 spans 14 amino acids. Germline V gives CDR1 SGHKS, CDR2 YYEKEE (reference sequence). V shed 5 bases, J shed 5 bases, and the junction held 7 bases outside the gene matches. This chain's CDR3 is CASSVRGVEDTQYF. In DNA form, the CDR3 reads TGTGCCAGCAGTGTGCGGGGGGTTGAAGATACGCAGTATTTT.

CDR3 nucleotide sequence: TGTGCCAGCAGTTACCTAGCGGCCTCCTACAATGAGCAGTTCTTC. Translation: CASSYLAASYNEQFF. This chain connects TRBV6-2 or TRBV6-3 to TRBJ2-1; 7 bases line up with TRBD2. V lost 2 bases and J lost 0; bases outside the gene matches: 1. The CDR3 totals 15 residues. Germline V gives CDR1 MNHEY, CDR2 SVGEGT.

The J gene is TRBJ2-7, the V gene TRBV20-1; TRBD2 might be the D (6 bases). V lost 3 bases to trimming and J lost 5 bases, with 14 bases between them. Germline assignment: CDR1 DFQATT and CDR2 SNEGSKA (reference sequence). The CDR3 is 13 amino acids. The CDR3 region is CSASRLGVHEQYF. The CDR3 region has the DNA TGCAGTGCTAGTAGACTAGGAGTGCACGAGCAGTACTTC.

V usage is TRBV28 and J usage is TRBJ2-3, with D unresolved. Trimming pared 3 bases from V and 4 bases from J, leaving 17 bases between. The CDR3 runs 16 residues. Germline-derived CDR1 and CDR2 are MDHEN and SYDVKM. This CDR3 is CASSFPYQAGSDTQYF. The CDR3 region has the DNA TGTGCCAGCAGTTTCCCTTATCAGGCCGGATCAGATACGCAGTATTTT.

This chain connects TRBV20-1 to TRBJ2-5; the match to TRBD2 covers 8 bases. V lost 0 bases, J lost 5 bases, and 14 bases stayed unmatched. This CDR3 contains 17 residues. Germline lookup yields CDR1 DFQATT and CDR2 SNEGSKA (reference sequence). In nucleotides, the CDR3 is TGCAGTGCTAGAGACCCCCGGGTAGCGGGGCTTAGGGAGACCCAGTACTTC. Protein product: CSARDPRVAGLRETQYF.

This clonotype was counted between two and nine times. The V call is TRBV7-2, the J call TRBJ2-7, with 10 bases lining up with TRBD2. The J segment lost 7 bases and the V segment lost 6 bases, leaving 6 bases of the junction unmatched. The V gene's germline CDR1 is SGHTA and CDR2 FQGNSA. This CDR3 contains 13 residues. This chain's CDR3 is CASRTSGNREQYF. CDR3 DNA: TGTGCCAGCAGAACTAGCGGGAATAGAGAGCAGTACTTC.

This clonotype was detected only a few times. The V and J genes are TRBV12-3 or TRBV12-4 and TRBJ2-1, with 7 positions matching TRBD2. The V segment lost 6 bases and the J segment 0 bases; nucleotides outside the gene matches: 8. CDR3 length: 16 residues. CDR3 region: CASSLIAGLSYNEQFF. CDR3 nucleotides: TGTGCCAGCAGCCTTATAGCGGGTCTCTCCTACAATGAGCAGTTCTTC.

This clonotype came up a few times. The chain uses TRBV7-2 and TRBJ2-3; the D is unclear. CDR3 length: 14 amino acids. V lost 7 bases and J 3 bases, leaving 14 bases between the germline ends. From germline, CDR1 is SGHTA and CDR2 FQGNSA. CDR3 region: CASTEELGTDTQYF. Written as DNA, the CDR3 is TGTGCCAGCACCGAGGAGTTGGGGACAGATACGCAGTATTTT.